The clone carrying this T cell receptor beta chain has more than one count but fewer than ten. From around 500 ng of total RNA, TCR beta-specific cDNA was reverse-transcribed using a constant-region primer. Slightly modified ARM-PCR, run as three nested multiplex PCR rounds, produced the TCR beta libraries. The study ran its first two PCR rounds for nine to ten cycles each, using TRBV1-TRBV30 forward primers and a C-beta reverse primer. TCRdb recomputed calls from the multiplex PCR reads with MiXCR, one row per CDR3 protein. In the table there are about 200,000 distinct CDR3 sequences, less than 70% of which are singletons. These data originate in a study of tumor-infiltrating lymphocytes in primary liver carcinoma. The wider study: Spanning 30 to 69 years of age, the patients were men and women.

This CDR3 is 15 amino acids long. Germline values: CDR1 SEHNR, CDR2 FQNEAQ (reference sequence). V gave up 2 bases and J gave up 4 bases, with 12 bases separating them. Researchers drew blood RNA from unsorted whole blood and extracted germline DNA as well. Infection with HBV was chronic in patients; they were treatment-naive. This chain uses TRBV7-9 with TRBJ1-3, with TRBD1 as a possible D gene (6 bases). Sequenced material: peripheral blood. The sequence derives from a woman aged 55-69 years with primary liver carcinoma and hepatitis B virus infection. CDR3 in amino acids: CASSLNTGKGNTIYF. The CDR3 DNA is TGTGCCAGCAGCTTAAACACAGGGAAGGGAAACACCATATATTTT.